These 30 T cell receptor beta chains share one sample of origin, sequenced in a study of T-cell memory formation after mild COVID-19. One entry per CDR3 protein results from TCRdb running MiXCR on the 5' RACE reads. This table has roughly 550,000 distinct CDR3 sequences, roughly 20% appearing once. Sequences were obtained from PBMCs or a T cell subset sorted from them (not recorded which). The receptor source for this set is an adult woman who had mild COVID-19 (a few samples of this study predate the infection). Cell type and time point are not known.

Only a few counts were recorded for this clonotype. V and J are TRBV2 and TRBJ1-5, with a tentative D call TRBD1 (5 bases). Trimming left V 6 bases short and J 4 bases short, with 16 bases between. CDR1 is SNHLY and CDR2 is FYNNEI in the germline V gene. The CDR3 runs 15 residues. CDR3 nucleotide sequence: TGTGCCAGCAGAGCAGGGAGTGGTCCAAATCAGCCCCAGCATTTT. Its translation is CASRAGSGPNQPQHF. Variable domain in full (rest from reference TRBV2 and TRBJ1-5): EPEVTQTPSHQVTQMGQEVILRCVPISNHLYFYWYRQILGQKVEFLVSFYNNEISEKSEIFDDQFSVERPDGSNFTLKIRSTKLEDSAMYFCASRAGSGPNQPQHFGDGTRLSIL.

This clonotype has a handful of counts. This chain links TRBV12-3 or TRBV12-4 with TRBJ2-5; 11 bases are a match to TRBD2. With V trimmed by 6 bases and J by 9 bases, 6 bases remained unmatched. The CDR3 sequence is 13 residues long. The CDR3 coding sequence is TGTGCCAGCAGCTCTGGACTAGCGGGTCCCCAGTACTTC. Its translation is CASSSGLAGPQYF.

This clonotype was observed a handful of times. V and J are TRBV9 and TRBJ1-6; D perhaps matches TRBD1 (5 bases). Germline loops: CDR1 SGDLS, CDR2 YYNGEE. V lost 4 bases, J lost 7 bases, and 15 bases lay in between. The CDR3 covers 15 residues. The CDR3 sequence: CASSPDGGRNSPLHF. DNA for the CDR3: TGTGCCAGCAGCCCCGATGGGGGGAGGAATTCACCCCTCCACTTT.

This clonotype was observed a handful of times. CDR3 residues: CATSDGILGGEQFF. The CDR3 nucleotides read TGTGCCACCAGTGATGGGATATTAGGCGGTGAGCAGTTCTTC. This chain links TRBV24-1 with TRBJ2-1; D is uncertain. V was trimmed by 3 bases and J by 9 bases, leaving 14 bases between them. The CDR3 loop spans 14 amino acids. Germline V CDR1 and CDR2: KGHDR, SFDVKD.

This clonotype has just a few counts. This chain connects TRBV10-3 to TRBJ1-1; unclear D gene. Germline V gives CDR1 ENHRY, CDR2 SYGVKD. This CDR3 is 11 amino acids long. Trimming cost V 10 bases and J 3 bases, with 9 bases left between them. In DNA form, the CDR3 reads TGTGCCACTCGAAAGGACACTGAAGCTTTCTTT. Its protein product is CATRKDTEAFF.

The rearrangement uses TRBV18 and TRBJ2-7; perhaps TRBD1 as D (6 bases). Looked up from germline, CDR1 is KGHSH and CDR2 is LQKENI. V lost 2 bases to trimming and J lost 0 bases, with 14 bases between them. CDR3 size: 16 residues. CDR3 in amino acids: CASSPRGTGSSYEQYF. The CDR3 nucleotides read TGTGCCAGCTCACCAAGGGGAACAGGGAGCTCCTACGAGCAGTACTTC.

The chain uses TRBV6-4 and TRBJ1-6, with no clear D. Trimming took 6 bases from V and 8 from J, leaving 11 bases between them. This CDR3 has 13 residues. Germline V lookup: CDR1 MRHNA, CDR2 SNTAGT. The CDR3 nucleotides read TGTGCCAGCAGCCCTACTTGGGATTCACCCCTCCACTTT. This encodes CASSPTWDSPLHF.

The rearrangement uses TRBV6-5 and TRBJ1-2; 7 nucleotides align to TRBD1. V was clipped by 6 bases and J by 2 bases; unmatched bases: 3. The CDR3 is made up of 13 amino acids. Germline lookup yields CDR1 MNHEY and CDR2 SVGAGI. The CDR3 region has the DNA TGTGCCAGCAGCAACAGGGGCAACTATGGCTACACCTTC. It specifies CASSNRGNYGYTF.

This clonotype was observed a few times. CDR3 nucleotides: TGCAGCGTTGAAGATCGCGCATTTGGGAGCTCCTACAATGAGCAGTTCTTC. Its translation: CSVEDRAFGSSYNEQFF. V is TRBV29-1 and J is TRBJ2-1; perhaps TRBD2 as D (5 bases). The CDR3 spans 17 residues. Trimming pared 0 bases from V and 0 bases from J, leaving 15 bases between. Germline CDR1 and CDR2: SQVTM and ANQGSEA.

The rearrangement joins TRBV5-1 to TRBJ2-1, with D possibly being TRBD1 (6 bases). The CDR3 loop spans 15 amino acids. Trimming left V 1 base short and J 6 bases short, with 14 bases between. From germline, CDR1 is SGHRS and CDR2 YFSETQ. CDR3 sequence reads: CASSLLGRGTNEQFF. The CDR3 DNA is TGCGCCAGCAGCTTGCTTGGCAGGGGAACCAATGAGCAGTTCTTC.

V is TRBV2 and J is TRBJ1-3; a possible D gene is TRBD1 (6 bases). Germline loops: CDR1 SNHLY, CDR2 FYNNEI. The CDR3 spans 16 residues. The ends were cut back, 0 bases at V and 4 bases at J, with 13 bases in the middle. CDR3 protein: CASSEAGGLRGNTIYF. The CDR3 DNA follows: TGTGCCAGCAGTGAAGCTGGGGGGCTGCGAGGAAACACCATATATTTT.

The table lists this clonotype with a few counts. The chain uses TRBV9 and TRBJ2-3, with a weak D call TRBD2 (6 bases). Trimming removed 3 bases from V and 2 bases from J, with 10 bases in between. CDR3 length: 14 amino acids. Germline CDR1 SGDLS, CDR2 YYNGEE. CDR3 nucleotides: TGTGCCAGCAGCGCCGGGAGCTACACAGATACGCAGTATTTT. It encodes CASSAGSYTDTQYF.

This clonotype was counted only a few times. This sequence joins TRBV21-1 and TRBJ2-1; the table's D call TRBD2 went unverified against the DNA. TRBV21-1 counts as a pseudogene. The CDR3 is 13 residues long. CDR3 residues: CASSFLGLAGVFF. CDR3 coding DNA: TGTGCCAGCAGCTTCCTAGGGCTAGCGGGAGTGTTCTTC.

J is TRBJ1-1 and V is TRBV7-9; 7 bases agree with TRBD1. This CDR3 is 15 amino acids long. The V and J ends lost 2 bases and 4 bases, in that order; junction bases with no gene match: 7. The germline CDR1 and CDR2 sequences are SEHNR and FQNEAQ (reference sequence). CDR3 amino acids: CASSLHTGEPTEAFF. The CDR3 region has the DNA TGTGCCAGCAGCTTACATACAGGGGAACCCACTGAAGCTTTCTTT.

As DNA, the CDR3 is TGTGCCAGCAGCTCGGGGGGACTTGGCTACACCTTC. Its translation is CASSSGGLGYTF. J is TRBJ1-2 and V is TRBV12-3 or TRBV12-4; TRBD1 might be the D (5 bases). The CDR3 totals 12 residues. V dropped 6 bases and J dropped 7 bases, with 12 bases sitting between them.

The gene calls are TRBV11-2 and TRBJ2-3; D may be TRBD1 (6 bases). The V gene lost 5 bases and the J gene lost 0 bases, with 18 bases spanning the gap. This CDR3 is built from 17 residues. Germline values: CDR1 SGHAT, CDR2 FQNNGV. The CDR3: CASSPFGNRVSTDTQYF. The CDR3 region has the DNA TGTGCCAGCAGCCCATTCGGCAACAGGGTCAGCACAGATACGCAGTATTTT.

The V gene is TRBV11-2, the J gene TRBJ2-2; TRBD2 matches 12 bases. This CDR3 is 16 amino acids long. Germline trimming cut 6 bases from V and 4 bases from J; bases unmatched to any gene: 6. The V gene's germline CDR1 is SGHAT and CDR2 FQNNGV. The CDR3 here is CASRVLAGGSTGELFF. The DNA for the CDR3 is TGTGCCAGCAGGGTCCTAGCGGGAGGGAGCACCGGGGAGCTGTTTTTT.

The table lists this clonotype with a few counts. J is TRBJ2-2 and V is TRBV15, with D tentatively TRBD1 (6 bases). The CDR3 has 16 residues. V gave up 0 bases and J gave up 1 base, with 9 bases separating them. CDR1 and CDR2 from the germline V gene are LNHNV and YYDKDF (reference sequence). CDR3 coding DNA: TGTGCCACCAGCAGAGATAGGACAGTGAACACCGGGGAGCTGTTTTTT. Translating gives CATSRDRTVNTGELFF.

The rearrangement uses TRBV5-5 and TRBJ2-7; D possibly uses TRBD1 or TRBD2 (5 bases each). Trimming left V 4 bases short and J 0 bases short, with 23 bases between. Germline values: CDR1 SGHKS, CDR2 YYEKEE (reference sequence). The CDR3 extends over 18 amino acids. The CDR3 nucleotides are TGTGCCAGCAGCCCGGGAACAGGCGGATACCCTTACTCCTACGAGCAGTACTTC. This sequence encodes CASSPGTGGYPYSYEQYF.

This clonotype was counted only a few times. This chain links TRBV20-1 with TRBJ2-1; no definite D call. There are 12 residues in the CDR3. Germline CDR1 DFQATT, CDR2 SNEGSKA (reference sequence). V gave up 3 bases and J gave up 8 bases, with 11 bases separating them. In DNA form, the CDR3 reads TGCAGTGCTAGGGAGTTGGGTCATGAGCAGTTCTTC. Encoded protein: CSARELGHEQFF.

Many counts were recorded for this clonotype. CDR3 in DNA: TGCAGCGTTTCAACCGGGGCCAACGTCCTGACTTTC. Translation gives CSVSTGANVLTF. This rearrangement joins TRBV29-1 to TRBJ2-6; D is uncertain. The CDR3 loop spans 12 amino acids. The germline CDR1 and CDR2 sequences are SQVTM and ANQGSEA. Deletions cut 5 bases from V and 4 bases from J, with 6 bases between.

The rearrangement uses TRBV27 and TRBJ2-2, with a tentative D call TRBD1 (6 bases). The germline gives CDR1 MNHEY, CDR2 SMNVEV (reference sequence). The CDR3 runs to 15 residues. V shed 5 bases and J shed 0 bases, with 10 bases lying between them. CDR3 DNA: TGTGCCAGCAGTCGGTACAGGGCGAACACCGGGGAGCTGTTTTTT. Protein sequence: CASSRYRANTGELFF.

In this sample, this clonotype turned up a few times. The chain combines TRBV30 with TRBJ2-1, with D perhaps TRBD1 or TRBD2 (5 bases each). CDR3 size: 11 residues. The V gene lost 5 bases and the J gene lost 7 bases, with 9 bases spanning the gap. CDR1 is GTSNPN and CDR2 is SVGIG in the germline V gene (reference sequence). Here the CDR3 reads CAWSWGNEQFF. The CDR3 bases are TGTGCCTGGTCATGGGGGAATGAGCAGTTCTTC.

The chain has TRBV29-1 and TRBJ2-1; D not certain. The CDR3 is 8 amino acids. Germline V gene sequence: CDR1 SQVTM, CDR2 ANQGSEA. As DNA, the CDR3 is TGCACCTTCCTGGGGCAGTTCTTC. Translated: CTFLGQFF.

At least ten counts were recorded for this clonotype. V is TRBV7-6 and J is TRBJ1-1; D remains ambiguous. The germline V gene encodes CDR1 SGHVS and CDR2 FNYEAQ. V lost 5 bases, J lost 5 bases, and 15 bases lay in between. The CDR3 totals 14 residues. The CDR3 DNA sequence: TGTGCCAGCAGCCCATCTACGGGGAATACTGAAGCTTTCTTT. It encodes CASSPSTGNTEAFF. Full variable domain (remainder filled in from reference TRBV7-6 and TRBJ1-1): GAGVSQSPRYKVTKRGQDVALRCDPISGHVSLYWYRQALGQGPEFLTYFNYEAQQDKSGLPNDRFSAERPEGSISTLTIQRTEQRDSAMYRCASSPSTGNTEAFFGQGTRLTVV.

The genes are TRBV12-3 or TRBV12-4 and TRBJ2-1; D could derive from TRBD1 or TRBD2 (7 bases each). The CDR3 loop spans 15 amino acids. The V gene lost 5 bases and the J gene lost 8 bases, with 19 bases spanning the gap. The CDR3 region has the DNA TGTGCCAGCAGTCTCAGGGGGGGGCGCAGGGATGAGCAGTTCTTC. Its translation is CASSLRGGRRDEQFF.

In its sample, this clonotype was seen a few times. The rearrangement joins TRBV6-6 to TRBJ1-5; 8 bases line up with TRBD1. With 0 bases clipped from V and 5 bases from J, the junction kept 6 bases outside the gene matches. Germline loops: CDR1 MNHNY, CDR2 SVGAGI (reference sequence). The CDR3 is 16 amino acids. The CDR3 DNA sequence: TGTGCCAGCAGTTACTCAGACAGGGGAGGTGATCAGCCCCAGCATTTT. This encodes CASSYSDRGGDQPQHF.

This clonotype was picked up a small number of times. J is TRBJ2-1 and V is TRBV27, with TRBD2 matching over 7 bases. The CDR3 has 16 residues. V lost 4 bases to trimming and J lost 3 bases; unmatched junction nucleotides: 9. CDR1 is MNHEY, CDR2 SMNVEV, per germline (reference sequence). The CDR3 loop reads CASSSPERDHYNEQFF. The CDR3 region has the DNA TGTGCCAGCAGTTCCCCTGAGCGGGATCACTACAATGAGCAGTTCTTC.

This clonotype appeared a few times. The chain couples TRBV12-3 or TRBV12-4 to TRBJ2-5; D possibly uses TRBD1 or TRBD2 (5 bases each). CDR3 size: 14 residues. V was cut by 7 bases and J by 1 base, with 13 bases left in between. The CDR3 bases are TGTGCCAGCACCGCAAATGGGGGCCAAGAGACCCAGTACTTC. This translates into CASTANGGQETQYF.

In its sample, this clonotype was seen a few times. The J gene is TRBJ1-5, the V gene TRBV29-1; D ambiguous. Germline-derived CDR1 and CDR2 are SQVTM and ANQGSEA. Trimming took off 4 bases at V and 1 base at J, with 8 bases between the two ends. The CDR3 runs to 13 residues. CDR3 nucleotides: TGCAGCGTTGGGGAAGAGAGCAATCAGCCCCAGCATTTT. Encoded protein: CSVGEESNQPQHF.